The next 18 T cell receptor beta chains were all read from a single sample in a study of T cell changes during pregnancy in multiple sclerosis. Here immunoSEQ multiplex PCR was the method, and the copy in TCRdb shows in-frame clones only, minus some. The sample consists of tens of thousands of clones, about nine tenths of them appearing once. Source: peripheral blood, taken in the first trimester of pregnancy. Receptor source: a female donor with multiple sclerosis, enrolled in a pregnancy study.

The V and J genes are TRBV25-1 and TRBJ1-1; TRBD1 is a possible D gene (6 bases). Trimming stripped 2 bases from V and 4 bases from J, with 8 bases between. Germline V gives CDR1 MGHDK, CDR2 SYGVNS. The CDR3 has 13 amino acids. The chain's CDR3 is CASSEAGVTEAFF. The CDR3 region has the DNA TGTGCCAGCAGTGAAGCAGGGGTCACTGAAGCTTTCTTT.

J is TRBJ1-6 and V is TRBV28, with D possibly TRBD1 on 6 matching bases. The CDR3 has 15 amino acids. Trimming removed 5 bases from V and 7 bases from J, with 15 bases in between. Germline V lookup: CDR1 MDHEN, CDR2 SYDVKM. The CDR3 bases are TGTGCCAGCAGTGTATACAGGGTACGAAATTCACCCCTCCACTTT. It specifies CASSVYRVRNSPLHF. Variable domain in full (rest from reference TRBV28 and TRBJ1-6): DVKVTQSSRYLVKRTGEKVFLECVQDMDHENMFWYRQDPGLGLRLIYFSYDVKMKEKGDIPEGYSVSREKKERFSLILESASTNQTSMYLCASSVYRVRNSPLHFGNGTRLTVT.

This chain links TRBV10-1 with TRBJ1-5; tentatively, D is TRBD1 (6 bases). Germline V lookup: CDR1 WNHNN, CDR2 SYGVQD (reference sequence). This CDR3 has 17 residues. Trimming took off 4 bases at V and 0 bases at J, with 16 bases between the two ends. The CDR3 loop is CASSGQDQGSSNQPQHF. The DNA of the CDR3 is TGCGCCAGCAGTGGACAGGATCAGGGTAGTAGCAATCAGCCCCAGCATTTT.

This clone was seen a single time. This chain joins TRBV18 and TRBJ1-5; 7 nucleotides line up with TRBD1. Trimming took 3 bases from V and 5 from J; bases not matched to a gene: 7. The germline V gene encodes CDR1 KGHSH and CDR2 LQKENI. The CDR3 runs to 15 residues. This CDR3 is CASSPRQGMDQPQHF. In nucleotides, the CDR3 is TGTGCCAGCTCACCGAGACAGGGTATGGATCAGCCCCAGCATTTT.

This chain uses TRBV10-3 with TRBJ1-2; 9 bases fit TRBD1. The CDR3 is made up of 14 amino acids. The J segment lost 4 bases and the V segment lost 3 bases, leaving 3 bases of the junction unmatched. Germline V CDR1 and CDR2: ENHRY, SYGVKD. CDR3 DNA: TGTGCCATCAGTGAACTGGACAGGGGCTATGGCTACACCTTC. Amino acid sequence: CAISELDRGYGYTF.

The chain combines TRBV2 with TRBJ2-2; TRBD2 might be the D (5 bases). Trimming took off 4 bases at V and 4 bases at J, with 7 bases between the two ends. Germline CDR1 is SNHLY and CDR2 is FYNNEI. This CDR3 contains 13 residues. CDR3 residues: CASSGGPTGELFF. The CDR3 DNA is TGTGCCAGCAGTGGAGGGCCCACCGGGGAGCTGTTTTTT.

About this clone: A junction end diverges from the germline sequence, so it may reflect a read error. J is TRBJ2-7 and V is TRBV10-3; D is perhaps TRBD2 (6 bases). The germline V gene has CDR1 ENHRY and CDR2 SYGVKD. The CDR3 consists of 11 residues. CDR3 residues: CAISEGREQDF. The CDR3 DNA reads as TGTGCCATCAGTGAGGGACGGGAGCAGGACTTC.

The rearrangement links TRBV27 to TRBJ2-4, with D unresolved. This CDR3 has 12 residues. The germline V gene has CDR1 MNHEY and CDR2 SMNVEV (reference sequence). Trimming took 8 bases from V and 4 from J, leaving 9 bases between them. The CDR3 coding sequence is TGTGCCAGCTTTTCCCCGAAAAACATTCAGTACTTC. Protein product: CASFSPKNIQYF.

The CDR3 DNA is TGTGCCACCAGCAGGGGTAACAGGGGGCTTACAGATACGCAGTATTTT. Its protein product is CATSRGNRGLTDTQYF. The chain uses TRBV15 and TRBJ2-3; 9 bases map to TRBD1. Germline assignment: CDR1 LNHNV and CDR2 YYDKDF (reference sequence). The CDR3 loop spans 16 amino acids. After removal of 3 bases from V and 3 bases from J, the junction contained 7 bases not matched to a gene.

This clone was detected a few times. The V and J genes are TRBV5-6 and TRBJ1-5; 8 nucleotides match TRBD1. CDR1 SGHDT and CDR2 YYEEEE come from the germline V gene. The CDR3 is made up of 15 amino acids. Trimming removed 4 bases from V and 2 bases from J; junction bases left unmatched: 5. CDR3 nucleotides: TGTGCCAGCAGCCGACAGGGGAACGGCAATCAGCCCCAGCATTTT. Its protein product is CASSRQGNGNQPQHF. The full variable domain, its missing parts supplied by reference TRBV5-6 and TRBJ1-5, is DAGVTQSPTHLIKTRGQQVTLRCSPKSGHDTVSWYQQALGQGPQFIFQYYEEEERQRGNFPDRFSGHQFPNYSSELNVNALLLGDSALYLCASSRQGNGNQPQHFGDGTRLSIL.

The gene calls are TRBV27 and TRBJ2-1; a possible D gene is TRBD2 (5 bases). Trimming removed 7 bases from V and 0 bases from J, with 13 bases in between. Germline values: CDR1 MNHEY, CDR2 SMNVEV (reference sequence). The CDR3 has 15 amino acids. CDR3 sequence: CASKRRGSSYNEQFF. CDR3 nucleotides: TGTGCCAGCAAAAGACGGGGAAGCTCCTACAATGAGCAGTTCTTC.

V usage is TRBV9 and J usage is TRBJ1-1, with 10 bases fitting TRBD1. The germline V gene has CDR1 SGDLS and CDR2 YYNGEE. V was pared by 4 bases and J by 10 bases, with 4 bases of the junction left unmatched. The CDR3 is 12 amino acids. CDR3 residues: CASSTGTGAAFF. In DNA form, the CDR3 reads TGTGCCAGCAGCACCGGGACAGGGGCAGCTTTCTTT.

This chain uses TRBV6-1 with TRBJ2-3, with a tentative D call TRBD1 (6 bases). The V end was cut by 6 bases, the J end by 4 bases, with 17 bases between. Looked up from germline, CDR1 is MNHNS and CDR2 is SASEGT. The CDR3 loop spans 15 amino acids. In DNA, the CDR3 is TGTGCCAGCAGCTACCAGGGGCAGGGAGCAGATACGCAGTATTTT. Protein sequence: CASSYQGQGADTQYF.

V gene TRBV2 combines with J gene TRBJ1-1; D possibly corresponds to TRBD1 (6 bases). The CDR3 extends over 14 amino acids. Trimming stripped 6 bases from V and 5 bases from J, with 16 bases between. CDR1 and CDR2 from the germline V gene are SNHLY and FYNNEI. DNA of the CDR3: TGTGCCAGCAGGGAGAGGGGGGGGGAGACTGAAGCTTTCTTT. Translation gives CASRERGGETEAFF.

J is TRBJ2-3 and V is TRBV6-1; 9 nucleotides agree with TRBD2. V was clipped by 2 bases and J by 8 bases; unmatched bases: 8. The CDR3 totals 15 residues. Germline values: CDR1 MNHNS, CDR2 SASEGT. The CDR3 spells CASSERAGGPRTQYF. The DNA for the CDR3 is TGTGCCAGCAGTGAAAGGGCGGGGGGGCCTCGTACGCAGTATTTT.

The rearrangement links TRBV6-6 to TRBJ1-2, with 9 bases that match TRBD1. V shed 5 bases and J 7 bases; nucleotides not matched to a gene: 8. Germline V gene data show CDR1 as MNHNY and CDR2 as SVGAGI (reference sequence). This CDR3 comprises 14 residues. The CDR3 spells CASSPKQGAAGYTF. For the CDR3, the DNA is TGTGCCAGCAGTCCGAAACAGGGGGCGGCTGGCTACACCTTC.

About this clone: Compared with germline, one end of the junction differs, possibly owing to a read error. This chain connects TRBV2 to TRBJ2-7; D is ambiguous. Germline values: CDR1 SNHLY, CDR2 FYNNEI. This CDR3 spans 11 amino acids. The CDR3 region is CASSENARNNF. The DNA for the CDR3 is TGTGCCAGCAGTGAAAACGCCCGAAACAACTTC.

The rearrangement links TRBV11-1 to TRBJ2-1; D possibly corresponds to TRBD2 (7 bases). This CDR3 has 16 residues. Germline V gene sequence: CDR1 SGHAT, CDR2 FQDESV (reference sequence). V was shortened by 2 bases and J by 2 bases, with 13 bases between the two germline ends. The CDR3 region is CASSLSRGATYNEQFF. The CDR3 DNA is TGTGCCAGCAGCTTATCTCGGGGGGCCACCTACAATGAGCAGTTCTTC.